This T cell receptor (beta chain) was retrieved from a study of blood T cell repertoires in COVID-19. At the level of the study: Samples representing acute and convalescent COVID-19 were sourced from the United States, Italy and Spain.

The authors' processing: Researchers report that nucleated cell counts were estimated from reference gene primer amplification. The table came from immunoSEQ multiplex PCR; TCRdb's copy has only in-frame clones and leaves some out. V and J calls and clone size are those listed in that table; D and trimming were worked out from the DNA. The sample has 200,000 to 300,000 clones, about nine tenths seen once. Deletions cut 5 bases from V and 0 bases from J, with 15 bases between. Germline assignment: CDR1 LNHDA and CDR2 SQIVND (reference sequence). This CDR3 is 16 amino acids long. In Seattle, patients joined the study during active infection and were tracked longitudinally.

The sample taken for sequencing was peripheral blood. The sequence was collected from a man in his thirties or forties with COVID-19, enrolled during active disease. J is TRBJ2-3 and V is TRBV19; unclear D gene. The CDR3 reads CASSPRLSTSTDTQYF. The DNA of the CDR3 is TGTGCCAGTAGTCCGCGACTCAGCACTAGCACAGATACGCAGTATTTT. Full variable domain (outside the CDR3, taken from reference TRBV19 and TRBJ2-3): DGGITQSPKYLFRKEGQNVTLSCEQNLNHDAMYWYRQDPGQGLRLIYYSQIVNDFQKGDIAEGYSVSREKKESFPLTVTSAQKNPTAFYLCASSPRLSTSTDTQYFGPGTRLTVL.